This T cell receptor beta chain was retrieved from a study of T cell responses to AZD1222 COVID-19 vaccine. The assay was immunoSEQ multiplex PCR, and TCRdb's table has in-frame clones only and misses some. The sample gives 130,000 to 150,000 clones, 89% of which show up once; around 4.9% is in the top ten. This CDR3 has 14 amino acids. The J segment lost 6 bases and the V segment lost 4 bases, leaving 8 bases of the junction unmatched. Germline V CDR1 and CDR2: SGDLS, YYNGEE. Material: peripheral blood, obtained on day 0 of AZD1222 vaccination. This TCR was sampled from an adult in good health. The chain carries TRBV9 and TRBJ2-3, with TRBD2 matching over 7 bases. CDR3 bases: TGTGCCAGCAGCTCGGGACTAACCACCGATACGCAGTATTTT. Its protein is CASSSGLTTDTQYF.